This T cell receptor (beta chain) derives from a study of blood T cell repertoires in COVID-19. This clone was recorded only once. The V gene's germline CDR1 is KGHSH and CDR2 LQKENI. The CDR3 extends over 15 amino acids. J was trimmed by 5 bases and V by 2 bases; bases with no gene match: 5. The Seattle site enrolled patients during active infection and followed them longitudinally. Produced via immunoSEQ multiplex PCR; TCRdb's table is partial and in-frame only. Among about 160,000 clones, about 86% were seen once, and the ten largest hold about 9.3%. The source is a woman aged 70-85 years with COVID-19, enrolled during active disease. This chain uses TRBV18 with TRBJ2-7; TRBD1 matches at 11 bases. Sequencing was carried out using peripheral blood. The CDR3 DNA follows: TGTGCCAGCTCACCAGGGGACAGGGGGAGGCACGAGCAGTACTTC. Translating gives CASSPGDRGRHEQYF.